The 6 T cell receptor beta chains given below trace back to one sample, sequenced in a study of identical twins. MiXCR, applied by TCRdb to the 5' RACE reads, yields one record per CDR3 protein. The sample has about 890,000 distinct CDR3 sequences, about 12% seen once. A further study also used this sample, focusing on yellow fever vaccine responses in identical twins.

Sequencing was performed on PBMCs. The source of these receptors is a woman under 30 in good health.

This clonotype was detected only a few times. V gene TRBV3-1 combines with J gene TRBJ2-5, with D possibly matching TRBD1 (6 bases). With 1 base removed from V and 5 bases from J, the gap between germline ends came to 11 bases. CDR1 and CDR2 from the germline V gene are LGHDT and YNNKEL (reference sequence). There are 14 residues in the CDR3. In nucleotides, the CDR3 is TGTGCCAGCAGCCAAGCAGGGGCTGAGGAGACCCAGTACTTC. Its protein product is CASSQAGAEETQYF.

This clonotype was seen a few times. The chain joins TRBV28 to TRBJ2-2; 11 nucleotides agree with TRBD1. The V gene end was trimmed by 5 bases and the J gene end by 6 bases; junction bases not matched to a gene: 5. CDR1 and CDR2 from the germline V gene are MDHEN and SYDVKM. The CDR3 is 15 residues long. The DNA of the CDR3 is TGTGCCAGCAGTGCCCGGGACAGGGGGGCCGGGGAGCTGTTTTTT. Translated: CASSARDRGAGELFF.

The chain has TRBV6-1 and TRBJ1-5; D is perhaps TRBD1 (5 bases). CDR1 is MNHNS and CDR2 is SASEGT in the germline V gene. CDR3 length: 14 amino acids. V lost 2 bases and J 5 bases, leaving 10 bases between the germline ends. Written as DNA, the CDR3 is TGTGCCAGCAGTGAATCGAGGGGTGATCAGCCCCAGCATTTT. Translating gives CASSESRGDQPQHF.

At least ten counts were recorded for this clonotype. V and J are TRBV12-3 or TRBV12-4 and TRBJ1-2, with D maybe TRBD1 (5 bases). Trimming stripped 5 bases from V and 6 bases from J, with 7 bases between. The CDR3 is 11 residues long. CDR3 nucleotide sequence: TGTGCCAGCAGTCTGACAGATGGCTACACCTTC. The encoded protein is CASSLTDGYTF.

V gene TRBV25-1 combines with J gene TRBJ2-7; D may match TRBD1 or TRBD2 (5 bases each). V lost 2 bases to trimming and J lost 2 bases, with 10 bases between them. CDR3 size: 14 residues. Germline CDR1 and CDR2: MGHDK and SYGVNS. CDR3 amino acids: CASSEGTGPYEQYF. For the CDR3, the DNA is TGTGCCAGCAGTGAAGGGACGGGTCCCTACGAGCAGTACTTC.

This clonotype was seen many times. The chain joins TRBV4-2 to TRBJ2-2; 7 bases agree with TRBD2. Unmatched junction bases numbered 9, after V lost 5 bases and J lost 6 bases. CDR1 is LGHNA, CDR2 YNFKEQ, per germline. The CDR3 contains 15 residues. The CDR3 DNA reads as TGTGCCAGCAGCGGGCTAGCGGCCGAGGCCGGGGAGCTGTTTTTT. Translated, it gives CASSGLAAEAGELFF.